These 26 T cell receptor beta chains were sequenced from one sample in a study of cytomegalovirus exposure and HLA in healthy donors. A multiplex PCR was run with 60 Vbeta primers and 13 Jbeta primers. Repertoires were generated with immunoSEQ multiplex PCR, while TCRdb's copy carries only in-frame clones and drops some. The sample includes about 150,000 clones, about 74% of them seen just once. The sample was PBMCs. The receptors here all came from a middle-aged man in good health and CMV-seropositive.

The chain joins TRBV5-1 to TRBJ2-7; 10 bases match TRBD1. Germline lookup yields CDR1 SGHRS and CDR2 YFSETQ. The CDR3 covers 15 residues. V dropped 3 bases and J dropped 4; count of bases not matched to a gene: 7. The CDR3 protein is CASSWGQGTSYEQYF. For the CDR3, the DNA is TGCGCCAGCAGCTGGGGACAGGGGACCTCTTACGAGCAGTACTTC.

V is TRBV5-1 and J is TRBJ2-2; D gene ambiguous. The CDR3 is 14 amino acids. Trimming shortened V by 0 bases and J by 4 bases, and 7 bases separated the two germline ends. Germline V gene data show CDR1 as SGHRS and CDR2 as YFSETQ. The CDR3 reads CASSLGRSTGELFF. As DNA, the CDR3 is TGCGCCAGCAGCTTGGGCCGGTCCACCGGGGAGCTGTTTTTT.

This rearrangement joins TRBV9 to TRBJ2-7, with 11 bases that match TRBD2. With 0 bases clipped from V and 3 bases from J, the junction kept 5 bases outside the gene matches. Germline V lookup: CDR1 SGDLS, CDR2 YYNGEE. CDR3 size: 16 residues. In DNA, the CDR3 is TGTGCCAGCAGCGTAGCCCCCGGGACTAGCGGCTACGAGCAGTACTTC. Amino acid sequence: CASSVAPGTSGYEQYF.

This clone was found once. The V and J genes are TRBV7-9 and TRBJ1-2, with 7 bases aligning to TRBD1. Germline values: CDR1 SEHNR, CDR2 FQNEAQ (reference sequence). V shed 2 bases and J 8 bases; nucleotides not matched to a gene: 2. The CDR3 totals 12 residues. DNA for the CDR3: TGTGCCAGCAGCTTAACAGGGGAGGGCTACACCTTC. Amino acid sequence: CASSLTGEGYTF.

The chain employs TRBV5-4 and TRBJ2-3; D is perhaps TRBD2 (6 bases). Germline loops: CDR1 SGHNT, CDR2 YYREEE (reference sequence). The CDR3 loop spans 15 amino acids. V was cut by 0 bases and J by 3 bases, with 11 bases left in between. CDR3 residues: CASSLDPGETDTQYF. The CDR3 nucleotides are TGTGCCAGCAGCTTGGATCCGGGAGAAACAGATACGCAGTATTTT.

The V call is TRBV2, the J call TRBJ2-3, with 9 positions matching TRBD2. The CDR3 spans 14 residues. V shed 6 bases and J 6 bases; nucleotides not matched to a gene: 7. Germline V gene data show CDR1 as SNHLY and CDR2 as FYNNEI. CDR3 DNA sequence: TGTGCCAGCAGCTTCCAGCGGGAGGCGGATACGCAGTATTTT. It specifies CASSFQREADTQYF.

This sequence joins TRBV14 and TRBJ2-1; 10 positions match TRBD2. The CDR3 runs 15 residues. Trimming at V came to 2 bases and at J to 4 bases, leaving 2 bases not matched to a gene. CDR1 is SGHDN and CDR2 is FVKESK in the germline V gene. The CDR3 spells CASSQFSGGYNEQFF. The CDR3 nucleotides are TGTGCCAGCAGCCAATTTAGCGGGGGGTACAATGAGCAGTTCTTC.

A single count supports this clone. The chain is built from TRBV5-1 and TRBJ2-1, with D possibly matching TRBD2 (7 bases). Germline V gives CDR1 SGHRS, CDR2 YFSETQ. This CDR3 contains 18 residues. V lost 0 bases and J 3 bases, leaving 19 bases between the germline ends. Here the CDR3 DNA reads TGCGCCAGCAGCTTGGTTAGGGGGGGAGGTAGGGGCTACAATGAGCAGTTCTTC. Its protein is CASSLVRGGGRGYNEQFF. Using reference TRBV5-1 and TRBJ2-1 for the parts outside the CDR3, the full variable domain is KAGVTQTPRYLIKTRGQQVTLSCSPISGHRSVSWYQQTPGQGLQFLFEYFSETQRNKGNFPGRFSGRQFSNSRSEMNVSTLELGDSALYLCASSLVRGGGRGYNEQFFGPGTRLTVL.

Written as DNA, the CDR3 is TGTGCCAGCAGCTTGGGCCCAGCGCAGGGGGATGAGCAGTTCTTC. Its protein product is CASSLGPAQGDEQFF. The chain has TRBV5-4 and TRBJ2-1, with 7 bases matching TRBD1. Germline CDR1 is SGHNT and CDR2 is YYREEE (reference sequence). Trimming removed 0 bases from V and 8 bases from J; junction bases left unmatched: 8. This CDR3 is 15 amino acids long.

About this clone: At the DNA level, this CDR3 is encoded by other sequences in the same sample as well. The rearrangement links TRBV5-1 to TRBJ1-5; 7 bases align to TRBD1. CDR1 is SGHRS and CDR2 is YFSETQ in the germline V gene. V lost 2 bases to trimming and J lost 5 bases; unmatched junction nucleotides: 4. The CDR3 is made up of 14 amino acids. This CDR3 is CASSLRQGDQPQHF. The CDR3 bases are TGCGCCAGCAGCTTACGACAGGGTGATCAGCCCCAGCATTTT.

This chain joins TRBV29-1 and TRBJ2-7; TRBD2 aligns across 8 bases. CDR1 is SQVTM and CDR2 is ANQGSEA in the germline V gene. The ends lost 4 bases at V and 4 bases at J; junction bases unmatched: 6. This CDR3 spans 13 amino acids. Here the CDR3 reads CSVVASGRYEQYF. DNA for the CDR3: TGCAGCGTTGTTGCCAGCGGGAGATACGAGCAGTACTTC.

The chain links TRBV5-4 to TRBJ1-5; D gene uncertain. Deletions cut 3 bases from V and 0 bases from J, with 10 bases between. The CDR3 contains 15 residues. Germline values: CDR1 SGHNT, CDR2 YYREEE (reference sequence). CDR3 sequence (DNA): TGTGCCAGCAGCTCGGGCGGGGATAGCAATCAGCCCCAGCATTTT. Protein sequence: CASSSGGDSNQPQHF.

There are a few counts of this clone. The V and J genes are TRBV27 and TRBJ2-7, with 10 bases that match TRBD2. Unmatched junction bases numbered 5, after V lost 3 bases and J lost 6 bases. The CDR3 is 14 amino acids. In germline, CDR1 is MNHEY, CDR2 SMNVEV (reference sequence). Here the CDR3 reads CASSFLAGVREQYF. CDR3 coding DNA: TGTGCCAGCAGTTTTCTAGCGGGAGTTCGCGAGCAGTACTTC.

The V and J genes are TRBV6-1 and TRBJ1-1; D gene uncertain. CDR1 and CDR2 (germline): MNHNS, SASEGT. V lost 4 bases to trimming and J lost 8 bases, with 11 bases between them. CDR3 length: 12 residues. CDR3: CASSAAPREAFF. CDR3 nucleotide sequence: TGTGCCAGCAGTGCTGCACCTCGGGAAGCTTTCTTT.

This sequence joins TRBV28 and TRBJ1-2; D not certain. There are 15 residues in the CDR3. V lost 3 bases and J lost 4, with 15 bases in between. Germline values: CDR1 MDHEN, CDR2 SYDVKM. CDR3 coding DNA: TGTGCCAGCAGTTTGAGAGACCCAGGCGCCTATGGCTACACCTTC. Protein sequence: CASSLRDPGAYGYTF.

In this sample, this clone turned up a few times. Other DNA sequences from this sample encode an identical CDR3 as well. The V and J genes are TRBV2 and TRBJ1-2; 8 bases line up with TRBD1. With V trimmed by 6 bases and J by 4 bases, 1 base remained unmatched. This CDR3 comprises 12 residues. CDR1 is SNHLY, CDR2 FYNNEI, per germline. CDR3 in amino acids: CASSGQGYGYTF. CDR3 bases: TGTGCCAGCAGCGGACAGGGCTATGGCTACACCTTC.

This rearrangement joins TRBV5-4 to TRBJ2-5; the D is unclear. Deletions cut 7 bases from V and 1 base from J, with 5 bases between. The germline gives CDR1 SGHNT, CDR2 YYREEE (reference sequence). The CDR3 sequence is 11 residues long. CDR3 protein: CASLSQETQYF. The CDR3, as DNA: TGTGCCAGCTTATCCCAAGAGACCCAGTACTTC. The variable domain in full, with the rest retrieved from reference TRBV5-4 and TRBJ2-5, is ETGVTQSPTHLIKTRGQQVTLRCSSQSGHNTVSWYQQALGQGPQFIFQYYREEENGRGNFPPRFSGLQFPNYSSELNVNALELDDSALYLCASLSQETQYFGPGTRLLVL.

This clone was seen only a few times. The chain employs TRBV2 and TRBJ1-5, with TRBD1 as a possible D gene (5 bases). The CDR3 has 14 amino acids. The V end lost 4 bases, the J end lost 7 bases, and 14 bases lay between the germline ends. The germline CDR1 and CDR2 sequences are SNHLY and FYNNEI. The CDR3 nucleotides are TGTGCCAGCAGTGTAAGGCAGGGAGGCCAGCCCCAGCATTTT. Protein product: CASSVRQGGQPQHF.

The count of this clone is one. This rearrangement joins TRBV11-1 to TRBJ2-1; 15 nucleotides match TRBD2. The CDR3 consists of 17 residues. Trimming cost V 6 bases and J 1 base; bases outside gene matches: 4. Per the germline V gene, CDR1 is SGHAT and CDR2 is FQDESV (reference sequence). CDR3 nucleotides: TGTGCCAGCAGGCGCGGGACTAGCGGGAGGTCCTACAATGAGCAGTTCTTC. It specifies CASRRGTSGRSYNEQFF.

V and J are TRBV29-1 and TRBJ2-7; 9 bases align to TRBD1. The CDR3 extends over 14 amino acids. The germline CDR1 and CDR2 sequences are SQVTM and ANQGSEA. Trimming at V came to 4 bases and at J to 5 bases, leaving 9 bases not matched to a gene. As DNA, the CDR3 is TGCAGCGTTGGGGCCGGGACAGGGAGGAACGAGCAGTACTTC. Protein product: CSVGAGTGRNEQYF.

With respect to this clone: Other DNA sequences in the same sample also yield this CDR3. The chain has TRBV5-1 and TRBJ2-2; D gene ambiguous. Germline V gene sequence: CDR1 SGHRS, CDR2 YFSETQ. The V gene lost 0 bases and the J gene lost 1 base, with 4 bases spanning the gap. The CDR3 runs to 14 residues. This CDR3 is CASSLAQNTGELFF. In DNA form, the CDR3 reads TGCGCCAGCAGCTTGGCACAGAACACCGGGGAGCTGTTTTTT.

The chain is built from TRBV11-3 and TRBJ2-3, with D perhaps matching TRBD2 (5 bases). The germline V gene encodes CDR1 SGHNT and CDR2 YENEEA. The CDR3 spans 14 residues. The V and J ends lost 0 bases and 9 bases respectively, with 13 bases between them. The CDR3 DNA follows: TGTGCCAGCAGCTTAGATACGGGGATGGGGACGCAGTATTTT. Protein product: CASSLDTGMGTQYF.

This chain links TRBV10-1 with TRBJ1-5; D gene uncertain. CDR3 length equals 13 residues. The V and J ends lost 3 bases and 4 bases respectively, with 7 bases between them. From germline, CDR1 is WNHNN and CDR2 SYGVQD (reference sequence). The CDR3 here is CASSERGNQPQHF. The DNA for the CDR3 is TGCGCCAGCAGTGAACGGGGAAATCAGCCCCAGCATTTT.

This clone was found once. The chain couples TRBV19 to TRBJ2-3, with 7 bases aligning to TRBD2. The CDR3 length is 17 residues. With V trimmed by 1 base and J by 3 bases, 10 bases remained unmatched. Germline V lookup: CDR1 LNHDA, CDR2 SQIVND (reference sequence). CDR3 DNA: TGTGCCAGTAGTATAGTAGGGCGCGGGAGAATGACAGATACGCAGTATTTT. As protein: CASSIVGRGRMTDTQYF.

The chain joins TRBV7-6 to TRBJ2-7, with TRBD2 matching over 12 bases. V lost 1 base to trimming and J lost 7 bases; unmatched junction nucleotides: 5. Germline V gene lookup returns CDR1 SGHVS and CDR2 FNYEAQ. This CDR3 is 15 amino acids long. The CDR3 reads CASSLEGGLAGEQYF. CDR3 bases: TGTGCCAGCAGCTTAGAGGGTGGACTAGCGGGAGAGCAGTACTTC.

This clone was seen a few times. The rearrangement uses TRBV13 and TRBJ1-1; 10 bases fit TRBD1. Germline V gives CDR1 PRHDT, CDR2 FYEKMQ (reference sequence). The CDR3 sequence is 17 residues long. V trimming: 5 bases; J trimming: 1 base; junction bases outside the gene matches: 10. Written as DNA, the CDR3 is TGTGCCAGCAGCCACCCGGGGACAGGGGAGGGGAACACTGAAGCTTTCTTT. It yields the protein CASSHPGTGEGNTEAFF.